The 31 T cell receptor beta chains in this list originate from one sample, sequenced in a study of PD-1 blockade in classical Hodgkin lymphoma. With no exception, relapse followed autologous stem cell transplantation in all patients, and brentuximab vedotin exposure varied. Produced via immunoSEQ multiplex PCR; TCRdb's table is partial and in-frame only. Among roughly 97,000 clones listed, around 80% were seen once. The sample here was peripheral blood mononuclear cells (PBMCs), taken at baseline. The origin of the receptors is a human donor with classical Hodgkin lymphoma.

This clone was observed a single time. The rearrangement links TRBV10-3 to TRBJ1-5; 9 bases are a match to TRBD1. The V and J ends lost 10 bases and 7 bases, in that order; junction bases with no gene match: 8. CDR3 length: 13 residues. Germline-derived CDR1 and CDR2 are ENHRY and SYGVKD. CDR3 bases: TGTGCCACGGGACAGGGAGGGAACCAGCCCCAGCATTTT. Its protein product is CATGQGGNQPQHF.

The gene calls are TRBV5-1 and TRBJ2-7; D is ambiguous. V was pared by 3 bases and J by 5 bases, with 15 bases between. The CDR3 consists of 14 residues. Germline loops: CDR1 SGHRS, CDR2 YFSETQ. The CDR3 DNA reads TGCGCCAGCAGCTCCCCCTCCGTTGGCGACGAGCAGTACTTC. Encoded protein: CASSSPSVGDEQYF.

The chain is built from TRBV19 and TRBJ2-5; 8 bases are shared with TRBD1. The CDR3 totals 14 residues. Germline V CDR1 and CDR2: LNHDA, SQIVND (reference sequence). Germline trimming cut 4 bases from V and 5 bases from J; bases unmatched to any gene: 6. The DNA for the CDR3 is TGTGCCAGTAGTAAAAAGCGACAGGGGGAGACCCAGTACTTC. It specifies CASSKKRQGETQYF.

The rearrangement uses TRBV29-1 and TRBJ2-3; D is uncertain. The V end lost 4 bases, the J end lost 1 base, and 9 bases lay between the germline ends. Germline CDR1 and CDR2: SQVTM and ANQGSEA. CDR3 size: 13 residues. This chain's CDR3 is CSVAGVRTDTQYF. The CDR3 DNA reads as TGCAGCGTTGCTGGGGTGCGCACAGATACGCAGTATTTT.

This chain joins TRBV28 and TRBJ2-1; 9 positions agree with TRBD1. Germline CDR1 is MDHEN and CDR2 is SYDVKM. CDR3 length: 15 amino acids. J lost 8 bases, V lost 3 bases, and 8 bases had no gene match. DNA of the CDR3: TGTGCCAGCAGTTTGCCGGGACAGGGTCTTCATGAGCAGTTCTTC. Translated, it gives CASSLPGQGLHEQFF. Full variable domain (outside the CDR3, taken from reference TRBV28 and TRBJ2-1): DVKVTQSSRYLVKRTGEKVFLECVQDMDHENMFWYRQDPGLGLRLIYFSYDVKMKEKGDIPEGYSVSREKKERFSLILESASTNQTSMYLCASSLPGQGLHEQFFGPGTRLTVL.

The chain couples TRBV6-4 to TRBJ2-2; the D is unclear. The CDR3 runs 14 residues. The V gene's germline CDR1 is MRHNA and CDR2 SNTAGT. V lost 3 bases and J lost 1, with 6 bases in between. CDR3 coding DNA: TGTGCCAGCAGTGAAGAGGTGAACACCGGGGAGCTGTTTTTT. As protein: CASSEEVNTGELFF.

The chain has TRBV18 and TRBJ2-7; D is unresolved. Germline assignment: CDR1 KGHSH and CDR2 LQKENI. The CDR3 spans 15 residues. The V gene lost 2 bases and the J gene lost 0 bases, with 11 bases spanning the gap. The CDR3 loop is CASSPGKESSYEQYF. The CDR3 coding sequence is TGTGCCAGCTCACCAGGTAAAGAAAGCTCCTACGAGCAGTACTTC.

The rearrangement uses TRBV14 and TRBJ1-5; tentative D call: TRBD1 (5 bases). Germline CDR1 reads SGHDN; CDR2 reads FVKESK. The V and J ends lost 6 bases and 5 bases respectively, with 14 bases between them. The CDR3 sequence is 14 residues long. CDR3 in amino acids: CASSEGAVDQPQHF. The DNA for the CDR3 is TGTGCCAGCAGTGAAGGGGCGGTCGATCAGCCCCAGCATTTT. The variable domain in full, with the rest retrieved from reference TRBV14 and TRBJ1-5, is EAGVTQFPSHSVIEKGQTVTLRCDPISGHDNLYWYRRVMGKEIKFLLHFVKESKQDESGMPNNRFLAERTGGTYSTLKVQPAELEDSGVYFCASSEGAVDQPQHFGDGTRLSIL.

The rearrangement joins TRBV7-9 to TRBJ2-1; D is uncertain. The CDR3 length is 15 residues. V was cut by 1 base and J by 3 bases, with 10 bases left in between. Germline V gene data show CDR1 as SEHNR and CDR2 as FQNEAQ (reference sequence). The CDR3 region is CASSLVQRNYNEQFF. The CDR3 coding sequence is TGTGCCAGCAGCTTAGTACAGAGGAACTACAATGAGCAGTTCTTC.

Only one count was recorded for this clone. V gene TRBV5-4 combines with J gene TRBJ2-2, with TRBD2 matching 13 bases. The V and J ends lost 4 bases and 5 bases, in that order; junction bases with no gene match: 5. This CDR3 is 16 amino acids long. The V gene's germline CDR1 is SGHNT and CDR2 YYREEE (reference sequence). CDR3 in amino acids: CASSTQLAGGTGELFF. The CDR3 DNA sequence: TGTGCCAGCAGCACTCAACTAGCGGGAGGGACCGGGGAGCTGTTTTTT.

The V call is TRBV21-1, the J call TRBJ2-7. TRBV21-1 corresponds to a pseudogene. The CDR3 is 14 amino acids. Here the CDR3 reads CASSGTGDRHEQYF. Here the CDR3 DNA reads TGTGCCAGCAGCGGCACCGGGGACCGGCACGAGCAGTACTTC.

The chain uses TRBV27 and TRBJ2-7; D may correspond to TRBD1 or TRBD2 (5 bases each). Germline V gene data show CDR1 as MNHEY and CDR2 as SMNVEV (reference sequence). V lost 6 bases, J lost 0 bases, and 18 bases lay in between. The CDR3 contains 16 residues. CDR3 in DNA: TGTGCCAGCAGCCGGTCCGGGACGCAAAGCTCCTACGAGCAGTACTTC. It yields the protein CASSRSGTQSSYEQYF.

The chain couples TRBV7-9 to TRBJ2-1; D gene ambiguous. This CDR3 spans 12 amino acids. V dropped 4 bases and J dropped 6 bases, with 7 bases sitting between them. CDR1 and CDR2 (germline): SEHNR, FQNEAQ (reference sequence). The CDR3 loop reads CASSSAVNEQFF. The DNA for the CDR3 is TGTGCCAGCAGCTCAGCAGTCAATGAGCAGTTCTTC.

V and J are TRBV4-1 and TRBJ1-2; possibly TRBD1 for D (5 bases). Per the germline V gene, CDR1 is MGHRA and CDR2 is YSYEKL. The CDR3 totals 14 residues. V lost 1 base and J 6 bases, leaving 12 bases between the germline ends. Here the CDR3 reads CASSQVGTIHGYTF. As DNA, the CDR3 is TGCGCCAGCAGCCAAGTAGGGACCATTCATGGCTACACCTTC.

The chain carries TRBV10-3 and TRBJ2-3; 9 bases fit TRBD1. The CDR3 contains 13 residues. Germline V gene lookup returns CDR1 ENHRY and CDR2 SYGVKD. V was clipped by 6 bases and J by 6 bases; unmatched bases: 4. The CDR3 DNA reads as TGTGCCATCAGCGGGACAGGGATTGATACGCAGTATTTT. Residues: CAISGTGIDTQYF.

This clone was detected once. CDR3 nucleotides: TGTGCCACCAGCAGAGATCCGCTCGGCGCTGGTCAAGAGACCCAGTACTTC. Amino acids: CATSRDPLGAGQETQYF. The genes are TRBV15 and TRBJ2-5; D is uncertain. Trimming shortened V by 0 bases and J by 2 bases, and 16 bases separated the two germline ends. The CDR3 has 17 amino acids. CDR1 is LNHNV and CDR2 is YYDKDF in the germline V gene (reference sequence).

The chain uses TRBV28 and TRBJ1-2, with 12 bases lining up with TRBD1. CDR3 length: 15 amino acids. Germline lookup yields CDR1 MDHEN and CDR2 SYDVKM. J was trimmed by 7 bases and V by 1 base; bases with no gene match: 4. The CDR3 spells CASSLLGQGALGYTF. The CDR3 DNA reads as TGTGCCAGCAGTTTATTGGGACAGGGGGCGCTTGGCTACACCTTC.

The chain recombines TRBV11-3 with TRBJ2-1; maybe TRBD2 (5 bases). The CDR3 spans 14 residues. Trimming took off 5 bases at V and 6 bases at J, with 14 bases between the two ends. CDR1 is SGHNT and CDR2 is YENEEA in the germline V gene. CDR3 region: CASSPSPGSNEQFF. The CDR3 DNA sequence: TGTGCCAGCAGCCCTAGCCCGGGGTCCAATGAGCAGTTCTTC.

The chain is built from TRBV6-1 and TRBJ1-2; tentative D call: TRBD1 (5 bases). Germline loops: CDR1 MNHNS, CDR2 SASEGT. V shed 3 bases and J shed 8 bases, with 19 bases lying between them. The CDR3 runs 15 residues. The DNA of the CDR3 is TGTGCCAGCAGTGAGGGGACCGCTCCTATGCTCGGCTACACCTTC. This translates into CASSEGTAPMLGYTF.

The count of this clone is one. The chain joins TRBV18 to TRBJ1-2, with 9 bases that match TRBD1. The V gene's germline CDR1 is KGHSH and CDR2 LQKENI. After removal of 1 base from V and 0 bases from J, the junction contained 0 bases not matched to a gene. This CDR3 comprises 15 residues. The CDR3 nucleotides are TGTGCCAGCTCACCACGGACAGGGGCTAACTATGGCTACACCTTC. It codes for CASSPRTGANYGYTF. Drawing the rest from reference TRBV18 and TRBJ1-2, the complete variable domain is NAGVMQNPRHLVRRRGQEARLRCSPMKGHSHVYWYRQLPEEGLKFMVYLQKENIIDESGMPKERFSAEFPKEGPSILRIQQVVRGDSAAYFCASSPRTGANYGYTFGSGTRLTVV.

This clone was seen only a few times. The genes are TRBV30 and TRBJ1-5; 9 bases are a match to TRBD1. This CDR3 is built from 12 residues. Looked up from germline, CDR1 is GTSNPN and CDR2 is SVGIG (reference sequence). Trimming took 5 bases from V and 6 from J; bases not matched to a gene: 2. The CDR3 is CAWAGQGQPQHF. CDR3 in DNA: TGTGCCTGGGCGGGACAGGGTCAGCCCCAGCATTTT.

The CDR3: CASSQASQGAAGPTGELFF. For the CDR3, the DNA is TGCGCCAGCAGCCAAGCTTCTCAGGGGGCGGCAGGCCCCACCGGGGAGCTGTTTTTT. J is TRBJ2-2 and V is TRBV4-1, with 8 bases fitting TRBD1. CDR3 length equals 19 residues. From germline, CDR1 is MGHRA and CDR2 YSYEKL. V was pared by 1 base and J by 4 bases, with 14 bases of the junction left unmatched.

The genes are TRBV18 and TRBJ2-1, with TRBD2 matching 11 bases. Per germline, CDR1 KGHSH and CDR2 LQKENI. With V trimmed by 2 bases and J by 7 bases, 4 bases remained unmatched. The CDR3 runs 15 residues. In nucleotides, the CDR3 is TGTGCCAGCTCACCAGGACTAGCGGGCTCTAATGAGCAGTTCTTC. Translating it yields CASSPGLAGSNEQFF.

This chain links TRBV5-1 with TRBJ2-3; tentatively, D is TRBD2 (6 bases). CDR1 and CDR2 from the germline V gene are SGHRS and YFSETQ. The length of the CDR3 is 12 residues. V lost 0 bases to trimming and J lost 8 bases, with 7 bases between them. The CDR3 is CASSLELATQYF. The CDR3 DNA reads TGCGCCAGCAGCTTGGAACTAGCTACGCAGTATTTT.

This clone was observed a handful of times. CDR3 protein: CASSPTPGQRGGYTF. DNA for the CDR3: TGTGCCAGCAGCCCGACACCTGGACAGAGGGGAGGCTACACCTTC. The chain carries TRBV4-2 and TRBJ1-2; tentative D call: TRBD1 (6 bases). The CDR3 loop spans 15 amino acids. Germline CDR1 reads LGHNA; CDR2 reads YNFKEQ. The V gene lost 4 bases and the J gene lost 8 bases, with 20 bases spanning the gap.

This chain uses TRBV27 with TRBJ1-2, with D possibly matching TRBD1 (6 bases). The germline V gene has CDR1 MNHEY and CDR2 SMNVEV (reference sequence). Trimming stripped 2 bases from V and 2 bases from J, with 6 bases between. This CDR3 spans 13 amino acids. CDR3 residues: CASSLTGNYGYTF. DNA of the CDR3: TGTGCCAGCAGTTTAACAGGGAACTATGGCTACACCTTC.

The chain employs TRBV6-5 and TRBJ2-2; D not resolved. CDR1 and CDR2 (germline): MNHEY, SVGAGI. V was trimmed by 6 bases and J by 0 bases, leaving 2 bases between them. This CDR3 has 12 residues. CDR3 sequence (DNA): TGTGCCAGCAGGGCGAACACCGGGGAGCTGTTTTTT. This gives the protein CASRANTGELFF.

The chain has TRBV6-5 and TRBJ1-1; the match to TRBD1 covers 7 bases. The length of the CDR3 is 16 residues. Germline CDR1 is MNHEY and CDR2 is SVGAGI. Trimming removed 4 bases from V and 3 bases from J; junction bases left unmatched: 11. The CDR3 nucleotides are TGTGCCAGCAGTTCTCAGACAGGGTTTGGGCACACTGAAGCTTTCTTT. Residues: CASSSQTGFGHTEAFF.

The gene calls are TRBV2 and TRBJ2-7; 12 bases line up with TRBD2. The ends lost 6 bases at V and 3 bases at J; junction bases unmatched: 3. This CDR3 contains 14 residues. CDR1 is SNHLY and CDR2 is FYNNEI in the germline V gene. Written as DNA, the CDR3 is TGTGCCAGCAGAGGGACTAGCGGGCTCTACGAGCAGTACTTC. It codes for CASRGTSGLYEQYF.

The chain is built from TRBV29-1 and TRBJ2-7, with TRBD2 matching over 12 bases. Germline V gene sequence: CDR1 SQVTM, CDR2 ANQGSEA. V lost 6 bases to trimming and J lost 5 bases; unmatched junction nucleotides: 5. The CDR3 is 13 residues long. CDR3 sequence reads: CSVVTSGRNEQYF. The CDR3 nucleotides read TGCAGCGTCGTTACTAGCGGGAGGAACGAGCAGTACTTC.

The genes are TRBV4-1 and TRBJ2-5; unclear D gene. V was cut by 1 base and J by 5 bases, with 8 bases left in between. This CDR3 contains 13 residues. Germline CDR1 is MGHRA and CDR2 is YSYEKL. CDR3 DNA sequence: TGCGCCAGCAGCCAAGTTTCACCGGAGACCCAGTACTTC. Residues: CASSQVSPETQYF.